This T cell receptor beta chain was sequenced during a study of CD8 T cells in ankylosing spondylitis. The study, taken as a whole, reports: Typical of ankylosing spondylitis blood, it appeared, was a TCR beta motif of about eight highly homologous variants. Certain motif variants had earlier been reported in reactive arthritis synovial fluid and blood. Within peripheral blood, clones linked to disease were CD8+ and relatively rare.

The ends lost 1 base at V and 9 bases at J; junction bases unmatched: 9. Per the germline V gene, CDR1 is LGHDT and CDR2 is YNNKEL (reference sequence). The CDR3 spans 15 residues. In this sample, this clonotype turned up a few times. Its antigen remains unknown. Molecular-barcoded quantitative 5'-RACE produced these TCR beta libraries. TCRdb independently ran MiXCR on the 5' RACE reads; one entry per CDR3 protein. The table lists 300,000 to 400,000 distinct CDR3 sequences, approximately 20% of them singletons, with about 17% in the top ten. The chain links TRBV3-1 to TRBJ2-1; 7 bases are a match to TRBD2. The sequence came from a male donor with ankylosing spondylitis. The specimen was blood, either unsorted or a sorted T cell fraction (not recorded which). The CDR3 nucleotides read TGTGCCAGCAGCCAAGGGGTGGGAGGGCACATTGAGCAGTTCTTC. Protein sequence: CASSQGVGGHIEQFF.